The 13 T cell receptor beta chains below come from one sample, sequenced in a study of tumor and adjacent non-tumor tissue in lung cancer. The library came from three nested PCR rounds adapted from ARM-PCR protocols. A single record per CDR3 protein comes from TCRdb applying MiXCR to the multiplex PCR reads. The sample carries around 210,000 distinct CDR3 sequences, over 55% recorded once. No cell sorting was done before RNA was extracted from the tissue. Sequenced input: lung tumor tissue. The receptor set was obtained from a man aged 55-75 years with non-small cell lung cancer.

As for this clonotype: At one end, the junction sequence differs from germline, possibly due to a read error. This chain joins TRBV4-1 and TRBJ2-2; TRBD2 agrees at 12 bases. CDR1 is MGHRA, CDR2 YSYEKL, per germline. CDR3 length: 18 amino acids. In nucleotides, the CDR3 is TGCGCCAGCAGCCAGGCGCCCCTAGCGGGGGGGTTTGTCGGGGAACTGTTTTTT. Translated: CASSQAPLAGGFVGELFF.

CDR3 residues: CASFDPLGLFGYEQYF. The CDR3 nucleotides read TGTGCCAGCTTCGACCCACTGGGACTCTTCGGCTACGAGCAGTACTTC. The V gene is TRBV6-1, the J gene TRBJ2-7, with D tentatively TRBD2 (6 bases). This CDR3 spans 16 amino acids. The V end was cut by 8 bases, the J end by 3 bases, with 23 bases between. Per the germline V gene, CDR1 is MNHNS and CDR2 is SASEGT.

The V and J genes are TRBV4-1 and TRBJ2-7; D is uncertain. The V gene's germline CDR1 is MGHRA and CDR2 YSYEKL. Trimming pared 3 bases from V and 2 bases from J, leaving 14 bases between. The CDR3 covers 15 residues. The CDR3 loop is CASSQQGDATYEQYF. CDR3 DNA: TGCGCCAGCAGCCAGCAAGGCGACGCCACCTACGAGCAGTACTTC.

CDR3 amino acids: CSARYLSIEYF. CDR3 sequence (DNA): TGCAGTGCTAGATATCTGTCTATCGAGTACTTC. V gene TRBV20-1 combines with J gene TRBJ2-7; D is undetermined. This CDR3 is 11 amino acids long. Germline V gene lookup returns CDR1 DFQATT and CDR2 SNEGSKA (reference sequence). V dropped 2 bases and J dropped 11 bases, with 13 bases sitting between them.

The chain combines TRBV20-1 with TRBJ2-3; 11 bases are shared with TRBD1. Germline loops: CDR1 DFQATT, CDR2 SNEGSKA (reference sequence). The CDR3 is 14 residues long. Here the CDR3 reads CTATGTGGTDTQYF. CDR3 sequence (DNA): TGCACTGCGACCGGGACAGGGGGTACAGATACGCAGTATTTT.

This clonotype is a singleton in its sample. The CDR3 spells CAGTPGSTDTQYF. The CDR3 DNA reads as TGTGCAGGCACCCCCGGTAGCACAGATACGCAGTATTTT. The rearrangement links TRBV12-3 or TRBV12-4 to TRBJ2-3; D not resolved. The CDR3 has 13 amino acids.

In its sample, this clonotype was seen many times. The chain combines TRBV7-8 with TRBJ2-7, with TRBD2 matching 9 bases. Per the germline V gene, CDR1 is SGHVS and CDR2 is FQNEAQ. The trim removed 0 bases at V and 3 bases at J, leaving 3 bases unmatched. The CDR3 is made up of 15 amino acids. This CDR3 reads CASSLAATSGYEQYF. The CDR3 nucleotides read TGTGCCAGCAGCTTAGCGGCGACTAGCGGCTACGAGCAGTACTTC.

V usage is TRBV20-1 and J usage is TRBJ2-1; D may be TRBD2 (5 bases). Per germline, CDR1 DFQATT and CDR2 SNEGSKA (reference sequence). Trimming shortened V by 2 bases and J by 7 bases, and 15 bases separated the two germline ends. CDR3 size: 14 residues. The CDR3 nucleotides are TGCAGTGCTAGACAGACGGATTGGAGGAATGAGCAGTTCTTC. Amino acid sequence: CSARQTDWRNEQFF.

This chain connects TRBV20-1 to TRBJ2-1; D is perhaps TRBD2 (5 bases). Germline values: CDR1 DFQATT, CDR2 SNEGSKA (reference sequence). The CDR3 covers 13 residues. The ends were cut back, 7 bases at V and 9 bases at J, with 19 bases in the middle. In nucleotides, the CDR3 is TGCAGTGATAGGAGCCCTAGCAGAGTTGAGCAGTTCTTC. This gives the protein CSDRSPSRVEQFF.

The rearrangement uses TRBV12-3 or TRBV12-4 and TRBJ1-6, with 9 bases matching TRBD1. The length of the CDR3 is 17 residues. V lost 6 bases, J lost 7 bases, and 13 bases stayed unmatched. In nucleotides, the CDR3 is TGTGCCAGCAGGATGACAGGGGGAAGATCCGAGAATTCACCCCTCCACTTT. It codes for CASRMTGGRSENSPLHF.

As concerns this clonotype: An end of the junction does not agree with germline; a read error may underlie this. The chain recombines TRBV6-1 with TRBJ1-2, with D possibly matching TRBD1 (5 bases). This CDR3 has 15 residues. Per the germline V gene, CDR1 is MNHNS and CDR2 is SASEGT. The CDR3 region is CASRQTGVSNYAYTF. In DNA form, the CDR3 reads TGTGCCAGCAGACAAACGGGGGTATCAAACTATGCCTACACCTTC.

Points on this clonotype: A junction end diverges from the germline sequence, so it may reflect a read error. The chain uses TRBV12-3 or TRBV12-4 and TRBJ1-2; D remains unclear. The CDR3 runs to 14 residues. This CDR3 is CVSRKTTKGTGYTF. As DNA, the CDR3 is TGTGTCAGCAGAAAAACGACAAAGGGTACGGGCTACACCTTC.

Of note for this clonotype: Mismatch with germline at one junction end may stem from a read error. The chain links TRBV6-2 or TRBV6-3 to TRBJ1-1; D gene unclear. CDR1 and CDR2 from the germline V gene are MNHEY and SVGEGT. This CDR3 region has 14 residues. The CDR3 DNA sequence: TGTGCCAGCAGCTACCCCTACGTGAACACTAAAGCTTTCTTT. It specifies CASSYPYVNTKAFF.